Below, 8 T cell receptor beta chains from the same sample are listed, as sequenced in a study of cytomegalovirus exposure and HLA in healthy donors. The PCR ran on 60 Vbeta and 13 Jbeta primers. The method was immunoSEQ multiplex PCR; TCRdb's version includes in-frame clones alone and lacks a portion of them. The sample records fewer than 200,000 clones, over 60% being singletons. The sequencing sample was made of PBMCs. The source is a girl aged 5-17 years in good health and CMV-seronegative.

The rearrangement joins TRBV13 to TRBJ1-6; tentative D call: TRBD1 (6 bases). This CDR3 has 15 amino acids. Germline lookup yields CDR1 PRHDT and CDR2 FYEKMQ (reference sequence). Trimming stripped 3 bases from V and 6 bases from J, with 12 bases between. In DNA, the CDR3 is TGTGCCAGCAGCTTGGTAGGGGGAGTTAATTCACCCCTCCACTTT. It is translated as CASSLVGGVNSPLHF.

A remark on this clone: This CDR3 is also generated by other DNA sequences in the sample. The chain has TRBV7-9 and TRBJ1-2; D is ambiguous. From germline, CDR1 is SEHNR and CDR2 FQNEAQ (reference sequence). There are 12 residues in the CDR3. V lost 1 base to trimming and J lost 7 bases, with 7 bases between them. CDR3 region: CASSLVQLGYTF. Written as DNA, the CDR3 is TGTGCCAGCAGCTTAGTACAGCTTGGCTACACCTTC.

The CDR3 loop reads CASSLVRGQSTGEKLFF. The CDR3 DNA reads as TGTGCCAGCAGCTTAGTTAGAGGACAGTCAACGGGTGAAAAACTGTTTTTT. The chain combines TRBV13 with TRBJ1-4; D is perhaps TRBD1 (6 bases). Germline V gene data show CDR1 as PRHDT and CDR2 as FYEKMQ (reference sequence). V lost 1 base and J 7 bases, leaving 19 bases between the germline ends. The CDR3 extends over 17 amino acids.

The chain has TRBV23-1 and TRBJ2-3; D is uncertain. TRBV23-1 is recorded as an ORF, its role being uncertain. There are 18 residues in the CDR3. V lost 0 bases and J 2 bases, leaving 18 bases between the germline ends. The CDR3 DNA is TGCGCCAGCAGTCAATCCACCGTGGGCCTCACCACCACAGATACGCAGTATTTT. Protein product: CASSQSTVGLTTTDTQYF.

A few counts support this clone. The V gene is TRBV5-1, the J gene TRBJ1-2; D not resolved. The CDR3 runs to 13 residues. Trimming shortened V by 0 bases and J by 7 bases, and 10 bases separated the two germline ends. Germline lookup yields CDR1 SGHRS and CDR2 YFSETQ. For the CDR3, the DNA is TGCGCCAGCAGCTTGGCCCCGGAGGGTGGCTACACCTTC. Its protein product is CASSLAPEGGYTF. Combining the CDR3 with reference TRBV5-1 and TRBJ1-2 gives the whole variable domain KAGVTQTPRYLIKTRGQQVTLSCSPISGHRSVSWYQQTPGQGLQFLFEYFSETQRNKGNFPGRFSGRQFSNSRSEMNVSTLELGDSALYLCASSLAPEGGYTFGSGTRLTVV.

The J gene is TRBJ1-2, the V gene TRBV5-8; 8 nucleotides line up with TRBD1. The V gene end was trimmed by 4 bases and the J gene end by 1 base; junction bases not matched to a gene: 6. Looked up from germline, CDR1 is SGHTS and CDR2 is YDEGEE. The length of the CDR3 is 15 residues. CDR3 region: CASSPTDRVNYGYTF. The CDR3 nucleotides are TGTGCCAGCAGCCCCACGGACAGGGTTAACTATGGCTACACCTTC.

The rearrangement links TRBV27 to TRBJ2-1; 11 nucleotides align to TRBD2. The J segment lost 2 bases and the V segment lost 4 bases, leaving 7 bases of the junction unmatched. Germline CDR1 reads MNHEY; CDR2 reads SMNVEV (reference sequence). The CDR3 has 17 amino acids. In DNA form, the CDR3 reads TGTGCCAGCAGTTCAGCTAGCGGGGGGCTCCCCTACAATGAGCAGTTCTTC. Its protein product is CASSSASGGLPYNEQFF.

This clone was found a few times. The chain employs TRBV19 and TRBJ2-1; TRBD1 aligns across 9 bases. This CDR3 comprises 16 residues. V dropped 3 bases and J dropped 4; count of bases not matched to a gene: 7. Per the germline V gene, CDR1 is LNHDA and CDR2 is SQIVND (reference sequence). The CDR3 DNA sequence: TGTGCCAGTAGTATCCCGGGGGACAGGGCATACAATGAGCAGTTCTTC. As protein: CASSIPGDRAYNEQFF.